The 29 T cell receptor beta chains given below trace back to one sample, sequenced in a study of cytomegalovirus exposure and HLA in healthy donors. The PCR contained 60 Vbeta and 13 Jbeta primers. Profiled with immunoSEQ multiplex PCR; TCRdb holds only in-frame clones, not every one. The data contain about 140,000 clones, 76% of them singletons. Sequenced material: PBMCs. The receptors stem from a female donor in good health and CMV-seropositive.

The chain uses TRBV5-6 and TRBJ2-7; D perhaps matches TRBD2 (5 bases). Germline V gene sequence: CDR1 SGHDT, CDR2 YYEEEE. Trimming shortened V by 5 bases and J by 3 bases, and 12 bases separated the two germline ends. This CDR3 spans 13 amino acids. CDR3 loop: CASRVRRGYEQYF. The CDR3 nucleotides read TGTGCCAGCAGAGTCCGTCGGGGCTACGAGCAGTACTTC.

This chain uses TRBV2 with TRBJ1-1, with 7 bases that match TRBD1. This CDR3 region has 16 residues. V gave up 5 bases and J gave up 0 bases; unmatched junction bases: 9. Germline loops: CDR1 SNHLY, CDR2 FYNNEI. Here the CDR3 reads CASSRRSGQVNTEAFF. DNA for the CDR3: TGTGCCAGCAGTCGACGATCCGGACAGGTGAACACTGAAGCTTTCTTT.

The chain uses TRBV10-3 and TRBJ2-7; 8 bases are shared with TRBD1. With V trimmed by 7 bases and J by 4 bases, 9 bases remained unmatched. Germline lookup yields CDR1 ENHRY and CDR2 SYGVKD. This CDR3 has 14 amino acids. For the CDR3, the DNA is TGTGCCATCAAAGGGACAGGACCGCCATACGAGCAGTACTTC. Amino acid sequence: CAIKGTGPPYEQYF.

This clone was seen a single time. CDR3 loop: CASSLGGGEAFF. CDR3 DNA sequence: TGTGCCAGCAGTTTAGGCGGGGGTGAAGCTTTCTTT. The V gene is TRBV28, the J gene TRBJ1-1, with D perhaps matching TRBD1 (5 bases). V was clipped by 2 bases and J by 7 bases, with 8 bases between them. CDR3 length: 12 residues. CDR1 and CDR2 from the germline V gene are MDHEN and SYDVKM.

V and J are TRBV5-8 and TRBJ1-6; 9 bases map to TRBD1. Germline CDR1 reads SGHTS; CDR2 reads YDEGEE. This CDR3 is 16 amino acids long. The ends lost 5 bases at V and 9 bases at J; junction bases unmatched: 12. This CDR3 is CASRPGQGMISSPLHF. Here the CDR3 DNA reads TGTGCCAGCAGGCCGGGACAGGGTATGATTAGTTCACCCCTCCACTTT. Full variable domain (outside the CDR3, taken from reference TRBV5-8 and TRBJ1-6): EAGVTQSPTHLIKTRGQQATLRCSPISGHTSVYWYQQALGLGLQFLLWYDEGEERNRGNFPPRFSGRQFPNYSSELNVNALELEDSALYLCASRPGQGMISSPLHFGNGTRLTVT.

The rearrangement uses TRBV5-6 and TRBJ2-3; D is possibly TRBD2 (6 bases). V was shortened by 0 bases and J by 2 bases, with 13 bases between the two germline ends. CDR3 length equals 16 residues. The germline CDR1 and CDR2 sequences are SGHDT and YYEEEE. This CDR3 is CASSLALGGATDTQYF. The CDR3, as DNA: TGTGCCAGCAGCTTGGCTTTAGGAGGGGCCACAGATACGCAGTATTTT.

About this clone: Distinct nucleotide sequences in the sample also encode this CDR3. The V and J genes are TRBV28 and TRBJ1-2, with D tentatively TRBD1 (6 bases). The CDR3 is 12 amino acids. The V and J ends lost 7 bases and 4 bases respectively, with 10 bases between them. CDR1 and CDR2 from the germline V gene are MDHEN and SYDVKM. The CDR3 region has the DNA TGTGCCAGCACTGACAGGTTCTATGGCTACACCTTC. Its translation: CASTDRFYGYTF.

The rearrangement uses TRBV28 and TRBJ1-6; TRBD1 is a possible D gene (6 bases). Looked up from germline, CDR1 is MDHEN and CDR2 is SYDVKM. There are 13 residues in the CDR3. The ends were cut back, 3 bases at V and 10 bases at J, with 10 bases in the middle. The CDR3 loop is CASSLEGGSPLHF. In nucleotides, the CDR3 is TGTGCCAGCAGTTTGGAGGGGGGGTCACCCCTCCACTTT.

This clone was counted a few times. The V call is TRBV2, the J call TRBJ2-6; D remains unclear. V lost 2 bases to trimming and J lost 2 bases, with 7 bases between them. This CDR3 region has 15 residues. The germline V gene encodes CDR1 SNHLY and CDR2 FYNNEI. The CDR3 protein is CASSESGTGANVLTF. The CDR3 DNA sequence: TGTGCCAGCAGTGAATCAGGTACTGGGGCCAACGTCCTGACTTTC.

The genes are TRBV7-6 and TRBJ2-3; D remains unclear. V gave up 2 bases and J gave up 2 bases, with 8 bases separating them. Germline values: CDR1 SGHVS, CDR2 FNYEAQ. The CDR3 totals 14 residues. The CDR3 spells CASSLSRSTDTQYF. In nucleotides, the CDR3 is TGTGCCAGCAGCTTAAGCCGGTCCACAGATACGCAGTATTTT.

The genes are TRBV6-5 and TRBJ2-7; 7 positions match TRBD1. CDR3 length equals 12 residues. From germline, CDR1 is MNHEY and CDR2 SVGAGI. V shed 6 bases, J shed 6 bases, and the junction held 5 bases outside the gene matches. The CDR3: CASSRRTGEQYF. The CDR3 bases are TGTGCCAGCAGCAGGCGGACAGGCGAGCAGTACTTC.

J is TRBJ2-6 and V is TRBV6-4; D gene ambiguous. Germline CDR1 reads MRHNA; CDR2 reads SNTAGT. Trimming removed 7 bases at V and 0 bases at J, with 10 bases between. The length of the CDR3 is 15 residues. The DNA for the CDR3 is TGTGCCAGCAAGTCAGACAACTCTGGGGCCAACGTCCTGACTTTC. Its translation is CASKSDNSGANVLTF.

This rearrangement joins TRBV29-1 to TRBJ1-2; weak D call: TRBD1 (6 bases). V lost 5 bases and J 8 bases, leaving 21 bases between the germline ends. CDR1 is SQVTM, CDR2 ANQGSEA, per germline. CDR3 length equals 14 residues. The CDR3 spells CSVLQGINSRGYTF. As DNA, the CDR3 is TGCAGCGTTTTACAGGGAATTAATAGTAGGGGCTACACCTTC.

The chain links TRBV7-7 to TRBJ2-5; 7 positions match TRBD2. The trim removed 0 bases at V and 5 bases at J, leaving 0 bases unmatched. The CDR3 is made up of 13 amino acids. The germline gives CDR1 SSHAT, CDR2 FNYEAQ (reference sequence). Here the CDR3 DNA reads TGTGCCAGCAGCTTAGCGGGGGGGGAGACCCAGTACTTC. This gives the protein CASSLAGGETQYF.

The chain has TRBV5-1 and TRBJ2-5; TRBD1 aligns across 9 bases. CDR1 is SGHRS, CDR2 YFSETQ, per germline. The CDR3 covers 16 residues. Losses at the gene ends were 4 bases for V and 0 bases for J; bases not matched to a gene: 7. The CDR3: CASSQGTGKYQETQYF. The CDR3 nucleotides read TGCGCCAGCAGCCAGGGGACAGGGAAGTACCAAGAGACCCAGTACTTC.

V and J are TRBV5-4 and TRBJ2-7; 8 bases are shared with TRBD2. With V trimmed by 0 bases and J by 6 bases, 5 bases remained unmatched. In germline, CDR1 is SGHNT, CDR2 YYREEE (reference sequence). The CDR3 length is 14 residues. The CDR3 sequence is CASSLVAGGVEQYF. The CDR3 bases are TGTGCCAGCAGCTTGGTTGCGGGAGGTGTCGAGCAGTACTTC.

The chain is built from TRBV29-1 and TRBJ1-4; 7 nucleotides agree with TRBD1. CDR3 size: 13 residues. With 7 bases clipped from V and 3 bases from J, the junction kept 5 bases outside the gene matches. CDR1 is SQVTM, CDR2 ANQGSEA, per germline. The CDR3 spells CSAETGANEKLFF. CDR3 coding DNA: TGCAGCGCGGAAACAGGGGCTAATGAAAAACTGTTTTTT.

The J gene is TRBJ1-1, the V gene TRBV7-3; D call uncertain. Germline loops: CDR1 SGHTA, CDR2 FQGTGA. With 4 bases removed from V and 6 bases from J, the gap between germline ends came to 12 bases. The CDR3 consists of 13 residues. The CDR3 DNA is TGTGCCAGCAGCTCACTAGTGGGCGCTGAAGCTTTCTTT. Its translation is CASSSLVGAEAFF.

J is TRBJ1-1 and V is TRBV30; D ambiguous. Germline CDR1 GTSNPN, CDR2 SVGIG (reference sequence). CDR3 length: 13 amino acids. V dropped 2 bases and J dropped 4 bases, with 11 bases sitting between them. The CDR3 here is CAWSFKGGTEAFF. In DNA, the CDR3 is TGTGCCTGGAGTTTTAAGGGAGGCACTGAAGCTTTCTTT.

The V and J genes are TRBV10-3 and TRBJ1-1, with D unresolved. Trimming removed 3 bases at V and 8 bases at J, with 13 bases between. CDR3 length: 13 amino acids. Germline values: CDR1 ENHRY, CDR2 SYGVKD. The DNA of the CDR3 is TGTGCCATCAGTGATAGGCAGGCAAACGAAGCTTTCTTT. It encodes CAISDRQANEAFF.

The chain links TRBV28 to TRBJ2-7; TRBD1 matches 9 bases. The V segment lost 10 bases and the J segment 0 bases; nucleotides outside the gene matches: 10. CDR3 length equals 15 residues. CDR1 is MDHEN and CDR2 is SYDVKM in the germline V gene. The CDR3 spells CATSQGASLSYEQYF. CDR3 coding DNA: TGTGCCACCTCACAGGGGGCGAGCCTCTCCTACGAGCAGTACTTC.

The rearrangement links TRBV29-1 to TRBJ1-1; D is perhaps TRBD1 (6 bases). The CDR3 runs 13 residues. Trimming left V 7 bases short and J 2 bases short, with 14 bases between. Germline CDR1 reads SQVTM; CDR2 reads ANQGSEA. CDR3 loop: CSGSTGPNTEAFF. The DNA for the CDR3 is TGCAGCGGATCGACAGGACCCAACACTGAAGCTTTCTTT. Full variable domain (missing parts from reference TRBV29-1 and TRBJ1-1): SAVISQKPSRDICQRGTSLTIQCQVDSQVTMMFWYRQQPGQSLTLIATANQGSEATYESGFVIDKFPISRPNLTFSTLTVSNMSPEDSSIYLCSGSTGPNTEAFFGQGTRLTVV.

CDR3 sequence reads: CASSGESTDTQYF. CDR3 DNA sequence: TGTGCCAGCAGTGGCGAAAGCACAGATACGCAGTATTTT. The chain joins TRBV2 to TRBJ2-3; D gene uncertain. The V end lost 4 bases, the J end lost 0 bases, and 5 bases lay between the germline ends. There are 13 residues in the CDR3. Germline CDR1 and CDR2: SNHLY and FYNNEI.

The gene calls are TRBV27 and TRBJ2-7; the match to TRBD1 covers 7 bases. Germline V gene sequence: CDR1 MNHEY, CDR2 SMNVEV (reference sequence). This CDR3 contains 16 residues. Trimming took 2 bases from V and 2 from J; bases not matched to a gene: 9. CDR3 DNA: TGTGCCAGCAGTTTAACCCAGACAGGGTTCACCTACGAGCAGTACTTC. It is translated as CASSLTQTGFTYEQYF.

The gene calls are TRBV4-1 and TRBJ2-5; TRBD1 is a possible D gene (6 bases). The germline gives CDR1 MGHRA, CDR2 YSYEKL. The ends were cut back, 2 bases at V and 5 bases at J, with 15 bases in the middle. The CDR3 sequence is 15 residues long. The CDR3 DNA reads TGCGCCAGCAGCCAAAGGGCAGGGGCTGTGGAGACCCAGTACTTC. Translated, it gives CASSQRAGAVETQYF.

The J gene is TRBJ2-6, the V gene TRBV12-5; a weak D match, TRBD1 (6 bases). Trimming took off 3 bases at V and 1 base at J, with 13 bases between the two ends. From germline, CDR1 is LGHNT and CDR2 FRNRAP. The CDR3 is 17 residues long. The CDR3 bases are TGTGCTAGTGGTTTTCTGAGTCAGGGGTCTGGGGCCAACGTCCTGACTTTC. This gives the protein CASGFLSQGSGANVLTF. The whole variable domain, filled in from reference TRBV12-5 and TRBJ2-6, reads DARVTQTPRHKVTEMGQEVTMRCQPILGHNTVFWYRQTMMQGLELLAYFRNRAPLDDSGMPKDRFSAEMPDATLATLKIQPSEPRDSAVYFCASGFLSQGSGANVLTFGAGSRLTVL.

The genes are TRBV4-1 and TRBJ2-3; 8 bases line up with TRBD1. Germline assignment: CDR1 MGHRA and CDR2 YSYEKL. The CDR3 extends over 18 amino acids. With 4 bases clipped from V and 6 bases from J, the junction kept 18 bases outside the gene matches. The DNA of the CDR3 is TGCGCCAGCAGCCGCGGCCCCCCTGCACAGGGGGGTAGGGATACGCAGTATTTT. Protein sequence: CASSRGPPAQGGRDTQYF.

This clone was seen a few times. The rearrangement uses TRBV19 and TRBJ2-1, with TRBD1 identical over 9 bases. The V segment lost 10 bases and the J segment 9 bases; nucleotides outside the gene matches: 10. Germline loops: CDR1 LNHDA, CDR2 SQIVND (reference sequence). The CDR3 has 13 residues. Here the CDR3 DNA reads TGTGCCACCAAGACAGGGGGATTGAGTGAGCAGTTCTTC. This codes for CATKTGGLSEQFF.

The rearrangement uses TRBV7-2 and TRBJ1-2; D not certain. This CDR3 contains 14 residues. V lost 5 bases to trimming and J lost 5 bases, with 15 bases between them. Germline V gene data show CDR1 as SGHTA and CDR2 as FQGNSA. CDR3 nucleotides: TGTGCCAGCAGCCCGCACCAATATAGTTATGGCTACACCTTC. Protein sequence: CASSPHQYSYGYTF.